This T cell receptor beta chain emerged from a study of blood T cell repertoires in COVID-19. The CDR3 runs 15 residues. CDR1 and CDR2 from the germline V gene are SNHLY and FYNNEI. The V gene lost 6 bases and the J gene lost 0 bases, with 14 bases spanning the gap. Generated by immunoSEQ multiplex PCR, the TCRdb table keeps only in-frame clones and is missing some. The sample has over 60,000 clones, about 90% seen once. The TCR was taken from a man in his forties or fifties with COVID-19, enrolled during active disease. The chain uses TRBV2 and TRBJ1-1; no clear D. Input material: peripheral blood. The CDR3 reads CASSRTGGMNTEAFF. The CDR3 nucleotides are TGTGCCAGCAGCCGCACGGGAGGGATGAACACTGAAGCTTTCTTT.